The clone carrying this T cell receptor (beta chain) was detected once. Its antigen is undetermined. The sample belongs to a study of Ad26.COV2.S vaccination and SARS-CoV-2 variants. Study summary: Donor got 5x10^10 or 1x10^11 viral particles of Ad26.COV2.S. Study outcomes and limitations: Substantial breadth was reportedly displayed by spike-specific CD8+ and CD4+ T cell responses after vaccination. Relative to placebo recipients, vaccine recipients exhibited elevated spike-specific TCR breadth.

Sequencing used immunoSEQ multiplex PCR; TCRdb keeps in-frame clones, though not all of them. The sample shows about 410,000 clones, around 92% of them seen only once. Treatment described: 19 received Ad26.COV2.S at low or high dose, single or two shots; about 5 received placebo; per-sample allocation not given. Day 63 after the first vaccine or placebo injection was the time point for sampling. The individual, an adult aged 18-55 years, was a donor in Boston. The clonotype was recovered from a person between 18 and 60 years old who received the Ad26.COV2.S COVID-19 vaccine or a placebo. The source was peripheral blood, collected in a trial of Ad26.COV2.S vaccine versus placebo.

DNA for the CDR3: TGTGCCAGCGGATACAGGGTAGACACTGAAGCTTTCTTT. Translating gives CASGYRVDTEAFF. J is TRBJ1-1 and V is TRBV6-5; weak D call: TRBD1 (6 bases). CDR1 MNHEY and CDR2 SVGAGI come from the germline V gene. The CDR3 contains 13 residues. V gave up 8 bases and J gave up 3 bases, with 13 bases separating them.